This is a list of T cell receptor beta chains from one sample in a study of T-cell memory formation after mild COVID-19. TCRdb re-derived calls from the 5' RACE reads in MiXCR, one entry per CDR3 protein. The table shows fewer than 95,000 distinct CDR3 sequences, with approximately 13% occurring only once. Material: PBMCs or a T cell subset sorted from them (not recorded which). These receptors were taken from an adult woman who had mild COVID-19 (a few samples of this study predate the infection). Cell type and time point are not known. Each CDR3 is given with its conserved first and last residue. Fields, in order: CDR3 protein, J gene, V gene.

CASSHPGIDTQYF | TRBJ2-3 | TRBV5-1
CASSYEAVGTGESQETQYF | TRBJ2-5 | TRBV6-5
CATSNQGSSSDEQFF | TRBJ2-1 | TRBV15
CSARYGLQETQYF | TRBJ2-5 | TRBV20-1
CASSGTTGTNEQFF | TRBJ2-1 | TRBV5-1
CASSLGGRPGETQYF | TRBJ2-5 | TRBV7-8
CASSLASRSGPNSNEQFF | TRBJ2-1 | TRBV7-9
CASSPVPGEQETQYF | TRBJ2-5 | TRBV7-6
CAISGKEGVNEQYF | TRBJ2-7 | TRBV10-3
CSARDGAGGPYNEQFF | TRBJ2-1 | TRBV20-1
CASSQGSPSYEQYF | TRBJ2-7 | TRBV4-1
CSPPEGLWTQHF | TRBJ1-5 | TRBV20-1
CATSRKLDRNEQYF | TRBJ2-7 | TRBV15
CASSLSEDTDTQYF | TRBJ2-3 | TRBV7-6
CASSISSGRRRNEQFF | TRBJ2-1 | TRBV19
CASNPRGGPADTQYF | TRBJ2-3 | TRBV6-5
CASSQDGSGARDTQYF | TRBJ2-3 | TRBV14
CASSHKLENYGYTF | TRBJ1-2 | TRBV13
CATRTSGYEQYF | TRBJ2-7 | TRBV19
CASSLLIHEQFF | TRBJ2-1 | TRBV7-6
CASMHPSDYEQYF | TRBJ2-7 | TRBV6-6
CASSLGAQGAIPYEQYF | TRBJ2-7 | TRBV5-1
CSARASGSSYNEQFF | TRBJ2-1 | TRBV20-1
CATSTGMVTEAFF | TRBJ1-1 | TRBV19
CASSLFSSGAVDTQYF | TRBJ2-3 | TRBV7-6
CSVETHRGPETMNTEAFF | TRBJ1-1 | TRBV29-1
CASSQEQGLSSRYGYTF | TRBJ1-2 | TRBV4-3
CASSPSGTFGNYGYTF | TRBJ1-2 | TRBV5-1
CASSATRDTTGELFF | TRBJ2-2 | TRBV6-4
CASSQGASGSPHNYNEQFF | TRBJ2-1 | TRBV3-1
CASSLFDHEQYF | TRBJ2-7 | TRBV7-2
CASSNGLAGNTGELFF | TRBJ2-2 | TRBV7-6
CASSYSRGFQDIQYF | TRBJ2-4 | TRBV6-2/TRBV6-3
CASSSPGLAGASDTQYF | TRBJ2-3 | TRBV7-8
CASSERTSYEQYF | TRBJ2-7 | TRBV6-1
CASSSRQGLSTDTQYF | TRBJ2-3 | TRBV7-9
CSVVVAGESYEQYF | TRBJ2-7 | TRBV29-1
CASSRPDGGANTEAFF | TRBJ1-1 | TRBV12-3/TRBV12-4
CASRPSRNEQFF | TRBJ2-1 | TRBV21-1
CASSIWGVQYNEQFF | TRBJ2-1 | TRBV27
CASIGVGGSSYNEQFF | TRBJ2-1 | TRBV25-1
CASSSSGSTNEKLFF | TRBJ1-4 | TRBV7-9
CASSYSPATGVEKLFF | TRBJ1-4 | TRBV6-5
CASRTGLINTEAFF | TRBJ1-1 | TRBV7-2
CASSYLLGGSNEQFF | TRBJ2-1 | TRBV3-1
CSVPTGETQYF | TRBJ2-5 | TRBV29-1
CASHERSYEQYF | TRBJ2-7 | TRBV5-1
CSARTLADTYEQYF | TRBJ2-7 | TRBV20-1
CATTGTGREKLFF | TRBJ1-4 | TRBV15
CASSRDWTEQFF | TRBJ2-1 | TRBV7-8
CASSPGTGGDEQYF | TRBJ2-7 | TRBV5-1
CASIPAGRRDEQFF | TRBJ2-1 | TRBV12-3/TRBV12-4